This T cell receptor (beta chain) was recovered during a study of siplizumab effects on memory and regulatory T cells. Study-wide points: The Treg-derived share of mappable alloreactive CD4+ clones averaged 68.8% with siplizumab and around 26% in controls. The authors did not confirm suppressive function in proliferating Tregs from siplizumab cultures.

Trimming at V came to 4 bases and at J to 3 bases, leaving 5 bases not matched to a gene. Germline V lookup: CDR1 MRHNA, CDR2 SNTAGT. This CDR3 is 15 amino acids long. Per sample, the assay covered roughly 9.2 x 10^4 TCR templates. Generated by immunoSEQ multiplex PCR, the TCRdb table keeps only in-frame clones and is missing some. The sample holds about 9,900 clones, 40% seen once. Coculture of mixed lymphocyte reaction cells was performed at 37°C for approximately six days. CFSE-stained responder and Violet Dye-stained stimulator PBMCs were mixed 1:1. Of note for this clone: The antigen is undetermined.

The specimen sequenced was CFSE-low (dividing) CD4+ T cells sorted from an allogeneic mixed lymphocyte reaction. The chain uses TRBV6-4 and TRBJ2-1; the match to TRBD2 covers 8 bases. The receptor was isolated from a human donor in good health; the cells came from an allogeneic mixed lymphocyte reaction. CDR3 bases: TGTGCCAGCAGTGTTAGCGGGAACAGCTACAATGAGCAGTTCTTC. Its translation: CASSVSGNSYNEQFF.